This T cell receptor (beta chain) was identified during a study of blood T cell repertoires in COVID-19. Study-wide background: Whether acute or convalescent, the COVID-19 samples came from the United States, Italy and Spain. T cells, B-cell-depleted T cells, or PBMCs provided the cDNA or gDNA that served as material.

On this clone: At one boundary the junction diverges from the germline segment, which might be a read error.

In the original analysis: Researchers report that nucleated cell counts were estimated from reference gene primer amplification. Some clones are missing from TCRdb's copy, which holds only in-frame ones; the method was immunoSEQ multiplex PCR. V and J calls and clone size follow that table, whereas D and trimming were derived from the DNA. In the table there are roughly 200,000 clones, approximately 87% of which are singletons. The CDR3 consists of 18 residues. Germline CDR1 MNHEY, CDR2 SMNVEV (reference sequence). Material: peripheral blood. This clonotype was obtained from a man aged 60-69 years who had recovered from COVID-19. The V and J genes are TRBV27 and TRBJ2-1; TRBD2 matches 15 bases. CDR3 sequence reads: CASRGLAGGSRSYNGQFF. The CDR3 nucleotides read TGTGCCAGCAGAGGACTAGCGGGAGGGTCCCGCTCCTACAATGGGCAGTTCTTC.